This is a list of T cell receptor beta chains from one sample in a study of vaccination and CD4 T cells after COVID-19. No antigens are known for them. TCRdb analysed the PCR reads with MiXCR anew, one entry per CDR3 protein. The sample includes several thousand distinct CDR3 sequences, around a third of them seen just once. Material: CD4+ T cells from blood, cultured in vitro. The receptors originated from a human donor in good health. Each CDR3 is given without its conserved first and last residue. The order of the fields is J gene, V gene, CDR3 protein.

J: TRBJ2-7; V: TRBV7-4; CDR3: ASDTVSYEQY
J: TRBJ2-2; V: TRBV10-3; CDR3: AIGANTGELF
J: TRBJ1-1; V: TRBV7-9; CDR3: ASSPPGTGNTEAF
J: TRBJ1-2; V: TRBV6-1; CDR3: ASSSAANYGYT
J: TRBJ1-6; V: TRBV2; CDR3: ASSGEQLYNSPLH
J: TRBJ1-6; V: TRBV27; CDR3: ATRLPSYNSPLH
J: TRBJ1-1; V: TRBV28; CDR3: ASSFTGENTEAF
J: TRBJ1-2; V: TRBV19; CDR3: ASSNGQGYYGYT
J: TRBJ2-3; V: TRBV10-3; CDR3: AISESIGTDTQY
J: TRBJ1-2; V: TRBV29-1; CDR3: SVERDRGTSYT
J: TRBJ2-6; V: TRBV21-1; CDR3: ASSSRGGARGANVLT
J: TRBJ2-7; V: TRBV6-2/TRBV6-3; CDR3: ASSYDDSGAVEQY
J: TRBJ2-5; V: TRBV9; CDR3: ASTPGQRDETQY
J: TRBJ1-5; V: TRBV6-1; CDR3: ASRLRTEPNQPQH
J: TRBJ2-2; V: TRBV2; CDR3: ASSVSSGGGEELF
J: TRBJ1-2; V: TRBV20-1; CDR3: SAGDRRSDT
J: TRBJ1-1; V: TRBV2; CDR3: ASSPDSVGEAF
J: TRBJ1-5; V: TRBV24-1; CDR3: ATSDRTDQPQH
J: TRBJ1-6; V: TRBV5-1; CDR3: ASSTSRRDSPLH
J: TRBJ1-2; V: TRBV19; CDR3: ASTQTATSAYGYT
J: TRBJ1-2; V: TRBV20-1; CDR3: SAPTGQNYGYT
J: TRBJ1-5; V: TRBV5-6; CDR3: ASSFTGNQPQH
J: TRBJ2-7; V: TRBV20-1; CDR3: SARFLRENEQY
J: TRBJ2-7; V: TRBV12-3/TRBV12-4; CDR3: ASGPEGALYEQY
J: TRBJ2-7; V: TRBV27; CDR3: ASNEGLGGSLVGEQY
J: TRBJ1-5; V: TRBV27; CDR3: ASSFFPPSRGLGDNQPQH
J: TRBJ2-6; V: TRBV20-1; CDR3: SVAAGANVLT
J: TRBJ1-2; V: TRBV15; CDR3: ATTQGYGGYT
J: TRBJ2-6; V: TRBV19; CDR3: ASPREPPSGANALT
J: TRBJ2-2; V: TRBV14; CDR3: ASSRQGASGELF
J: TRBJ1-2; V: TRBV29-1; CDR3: SVESGIGYT
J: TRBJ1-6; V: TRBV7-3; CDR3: ASSWGGENSPLH
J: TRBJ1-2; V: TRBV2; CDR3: ASMGQMNYGYT
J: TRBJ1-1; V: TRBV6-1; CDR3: ASNSLGVLSTEAF
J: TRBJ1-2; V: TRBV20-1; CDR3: SARQGAHGYT
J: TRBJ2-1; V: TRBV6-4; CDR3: ASSDRGGDTNEQF
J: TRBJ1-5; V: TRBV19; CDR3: ASTRGGAFDNQPQH
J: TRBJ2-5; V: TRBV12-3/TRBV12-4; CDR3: ASSSLRELAGGKDSQY
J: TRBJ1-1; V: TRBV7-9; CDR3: ASSFSVGGVIEAF
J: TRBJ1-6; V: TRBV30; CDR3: AWENQRNSPLH
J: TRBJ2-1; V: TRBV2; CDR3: ASSEQVSSYNEQF
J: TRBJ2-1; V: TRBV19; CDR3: ASSNPGQRRNEQF
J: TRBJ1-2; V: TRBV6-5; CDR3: ASSYAGDGYT
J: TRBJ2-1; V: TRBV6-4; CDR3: ASSKAGGPYNEQF
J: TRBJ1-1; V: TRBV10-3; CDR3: ATSALDTEAF
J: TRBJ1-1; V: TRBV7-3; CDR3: ASSPYLNTEAF
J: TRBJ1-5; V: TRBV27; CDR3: ASSQGQGVNQPQH
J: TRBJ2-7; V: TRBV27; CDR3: ASSLLGVRGYEQY
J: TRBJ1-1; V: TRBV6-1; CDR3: ASSHRLNTEAF
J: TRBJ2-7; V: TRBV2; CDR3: ASNEGLGEQY
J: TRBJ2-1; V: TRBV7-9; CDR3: ASSPGQYNEQF
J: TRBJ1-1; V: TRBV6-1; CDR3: ASSLLNTEAF
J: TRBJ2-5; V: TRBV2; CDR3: ASSWTVQETQY
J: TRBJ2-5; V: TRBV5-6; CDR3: ASSLALETQY
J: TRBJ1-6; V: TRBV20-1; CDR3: SARTGGSSYNSPLH
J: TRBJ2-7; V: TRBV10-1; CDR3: ASSEGSAEQY
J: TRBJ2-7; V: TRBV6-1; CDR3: ASTRSGSFEQY
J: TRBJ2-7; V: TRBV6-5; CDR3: ASSLVSSYEQY
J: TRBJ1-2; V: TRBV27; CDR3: ASSPGQGRGYT